This T cell receptor (beta chain) was identified in a study of blood T cell repertoires in COVID-19. Clinical history as reported by participants underpinned cohort assignment. Trimming stripped 10 bases from V and 0 bases from J, with 12 bases between. The CDR3 contains 13 residues. Germline V gene data show CDR1 as LNHNV and CDR2 as YYDKDF (reference sequence). The data were produced by immunoSEQ multiplex PCR, yet TCRdb's version contains in-frame clones alone and is incomplete. The sample includes under 300,000 clones, roughly 79% of them seen just once. This chain connects TRBV15 to TRBJ1-1; possibly TRBD1 for D (6 bases). This clonotype was obtained from a middle-aged man who had recovered from COVID-19. The source material was PBMCs or T cells enriched from blood (not recorded which). DNA of the CDR3: TGTGCCAGCCGGGACACACTGAACACTGAAGCTTTCTTT. Residues: CASRDTLNTEAFF.